These T cell receptor beta chains were read from a single sample in a study of shared clonotypes between healthy human individuals. Sequenced by immunoSEQ multiplex PCR; TCRdb stores in-frame clones only, minus some. The sample has over 2 million clones; about 95% are singletons. The sequencing sample was made of naive CD8+ T cells sorted from blood. These receptors came from a man younger than 30 in good health. Each CDR3 is given with its conserved first and last residue. The D gene is left open where the match is weak. Some rows have no size entry. The others give once, few or many, or a class for an expanded clone.

TRBV19	TRBD1	NA	TRBJ2-1	CASSIGTGMVNEQFF	TGTGCCAGTAGTATAGGGACAGGGATGGTTAATGAGCAGTTCTTC
TRBV4-3	NA	NA	TRBJ2-2	CASSQDWQGGGTGELFF	TGCGCCAGCAGCCAAGATTGGCAGGGAGGAGGCACCGGGGAGCTGTTTTTT
TRBV28	NA	once	TRBJ1-5	CASSPPPTGNWQPQHF	TGTGCCAGCAGTCCCCCCCCGACGGGTAATTGGCAGCCCCAGCATTTT
TRBV4-1	TRBD2	NA	TRBJ2-3	CASSQGGAGGTDTQYF	TGCGCCAGCAGCCAAGGAGGGGCGGGGGGGACAGATACGCAGTATTTT
TRBV6-6	NA	NA	TRBJ2-2	CASRYGAGGELFF	TGTGCCAGCAGATACGGGGCTGGCGGGGAGCTGTTTTTT
TRBV29-1	TRBD2	NA	TRBJ2-1	CSVLSSGDNEQFF	TGCAGCGTTCTGTCTAGCGGAGACAATGAGCAGTTCTTC
TRBV5-6	NA	NA	TRBJ2-5	CASSPPREETQYF	TGTGCCAGCAGCCCCCCCAGGGAAGAGACCCAGTACTTC
TRBV5-1	NA	NA	TRBJ2-3	CASSLENGPGTDTQYF	TGCGCCAGCAGCTTGGAAAACGGCCCCGGCACAGATACGCAGTATTTT
TRBV7-9	NA	NA	TRBJ2-7	CASSQDVPYEQYF	TGTGCCAGCAGCCAGGACGTTCCCTACGAGCAGTACTTC
TRBV5-4	NA	NA	TRBJ2-1	CASSLGPGLNNEQFF	TGTGCCAGCAGCTTGGGCCCGGGACTTAACAATGAGCAGTTCTTC
TRBV2	NA	NA	TRBJ2-7	CASSEGGDYEQYF	TGTGCCAGCAGTGAAGGCGGGGATTACGAGCAGTACTTC
TRBV5-6	TRBD1	NA	TRBJ1-4	CASSSGTGGSKLFF	TGTGCCAGCAGTTCCGGGACAGGGGGCTCCAAACTGTTTTTT
TRBV7-9	NA	NA	TRBJ1-1	CASSYQGSDTEAFF	TGTGCCAGCAGCTACCAGGGAAGCGACACTGAAGCTTTCTTT
TRBV4-1	NA	NA	TRBJ2-7	CASSPQLGGGSSEQYF	TGCGCCAGCAGCCCCCAACTGGGGGGCGGATCGTCCGAGCAGTACTTC
TRBV5-6	NA	NA	TRBJ1-2	CASSWGTLYGYTF	TGTGCCAGCAGCTGGGGGACGCTCTATGGCTACACCTTC
TRBV7-9	TRBD1	NA	TRBJ2-2	CASSSTGQGVSGELFF	TGTGCCAGCAGCTCAACGGGACAGGGAGTTTCAGGGGAGCTGTTTTTT
TRBV7-9	NA	NA	TRBJ2-4	CASSLLSDGQNKYF	TGTGCCAGCAGCCTTCTTAGCGATGGACAAAACAAGTACTTC
TRBV2	NA	NA	TRBJ2-3	CASSDPGSSDTQYF	TGTGCCAGCAGTGACCCCGGGTCCTCAGATACGCAGTATTTT
TRBV28	NA	NA	TRBJ2-3	CASSPPGDTQYF	TGTGCCAGCAGTCCCCCAGGTGATACGCAGTATTTT
TRBV6-5	NA	NA	TRBJ1-4	CASSYSGGSLAEKLFF	TGTGCCAGCAGTTACTCCGGTGGGTCTCTTGCAGAAAAACTGTTTTTT
TRBV11-2	NA	NA	TRBJ2-5	CASSLTNWGETQYF	TGTGCCAGCAGCTTAACCAACTGGGGAGAGACCCAGTACTTC
TRBV7-9	TRBD2	NA	TRBJ2-3	CASSLSGTSGRTDTQYF	TGTGCCAGCAGCTTATCCGGGACTAGCGGGCGCACAGATACGCAGTATTTT
TRBV30	NA	NA	TRBJ2-7	CAWSRRETHEQYF	TGTGCCTGGAGCCGCCGGGAGACCCACGAGCAGTACTTC
TRBV5-1	NA	NA	TRBJ2-7	CASSSLRGTEREQYF	TGCGCCAGCAGCTCACTCCGGGGGACAGAGCGCGAGCAGTACTTC
TRBV4-3	NA	NA	TRBJ2-5	CASSQYSMGGGETQYF	TGCGCCAGCAGCCAATATAGCATGGGGGGTGGGGAGACCCAGTACTTC
TRBV7-9	NA	NA	TRBJ2-7	CASSFPSYYEQYF	TGTGCCAGCAGCTTTCCGTCGTACTACGAGCAGTACTTC
TRBV6-5	NA	NA	TRBJ1-2	CASSYSIGAYDGYTF	TGTGCCAGCAGTTACTCGATCGGGGCTTATGATGGCTACACCTTC
TRBV7-7	TRBD2	NA	TRBJ2-1	CASSLSSGSYNEQFF	TGTGCTAGCAGCTTATCTAGCGGCTCCTACAATGAGCAGTTCTTC
TRBV11-2	NA	NA	TRBJ2-5	CASTYKNQETQYF	TGTGCCAGCACTTACAAGAACCAAGAGACCCAGTACTTC
TRBV13	TRBD2	NA	TRBJ2-3	CASSSETSGGAPRTDTQYF	TGTGCCAGCAGCTCCGAAACTAGCGGGGGGGCACCCCGCACAGATACGCAGTATTTT
TRBV7-2	TRBD2	NA	TRBJ2-7	CASSLRGSGIGDYEQYF	TGTGCCAGCAGCTTAAGGGGAAGCGGGATTGGGGACTACGAGCAGTACTTC
TRBV2	NA	NA	TRBJ1-2	CASSDSVNYGYTF	TGTGCCAGCAGTGATTCAGTCAACTATGGCTACACCTTC
TRBV5-1	NA	NA	TRBJ2-7	CASSLRPAYEQYF	TGCGCCAGCAGCCTACGGCCGGCCTACGAGCAGTACTTC
TRBV30	NA	NA	TRBJ2-3	CAWSLTGFSTDTQYF	TGTGCCTGGAGCCTAACAGGGTTTAGCACAGATACGCAGTATTTT
TRBV5-6	TRBD1	NA	TRBJ2-3	CASSLAAGGGTDTQYF	TGTGCCAGCAGCTTGGCAGCAGGGGGCGGCACAGATACGCAGTATTTT
TRBV9	NA	NA	TRBJ1-6	CASSVGQAYNSPLHF	TGTGCCAGCAGCGTAGGACAGGCTTATAATTCACCCCTCCACTTT
TRBV25-1	TRBD1	NA	TRBJ2-2	CASSPPNRDRVVGELFF	TGTGCCAGCAGTCCCCCTAACCGGGACAGGGTAGTCGGGGAGCTGTTTTTT
TRBV6-5	TRBD1	NA	TRBJ2-3	CASSYGQGYETDTQYF	TGTGCCAGCAGTTACGGACAGGGTTATGAAACAGATACGCAGTATTTT
TRBV10-2	NA	NA	TRBJ2-7	CASSGNYEQYF	TGCGCCAGCAGTGGTAACTACGAGCAGTACTTC
TRBV6-6	NA	NA	TRBJ2-1	CASSPTGPGWFF	TGTGCCAGCAGCCCGACAGGCCCCGGATGGTTCTTC
TRBV28	NA	NA	TRBJ2-3	CASRLIGGTDTQYF	TGTGCCAGCAGACTTATCGGGGGCACAGATACGCAGTATTTT
TRBV27	TRBD1	NA	TRBJ2-7	CASSSGTGGYEQYF	TGTGCCAGCAGTTCGGGGACAGGGGGCTACGAGCAGTACTTC
TRBV11-3	NA	NA	TRBJ2-2	CASSSRDPDTGELFF	TGTGCCAGCAGCTCCCGGGACCCCGACACCGGGGAGCTGTTTTTT
TRBV5-1	NA	NA	TRBJ2-5	CASSEGSQETQYF	TGCGCCAGCAGCGAGGGGTCACAAGAGACCCAGTACTTC